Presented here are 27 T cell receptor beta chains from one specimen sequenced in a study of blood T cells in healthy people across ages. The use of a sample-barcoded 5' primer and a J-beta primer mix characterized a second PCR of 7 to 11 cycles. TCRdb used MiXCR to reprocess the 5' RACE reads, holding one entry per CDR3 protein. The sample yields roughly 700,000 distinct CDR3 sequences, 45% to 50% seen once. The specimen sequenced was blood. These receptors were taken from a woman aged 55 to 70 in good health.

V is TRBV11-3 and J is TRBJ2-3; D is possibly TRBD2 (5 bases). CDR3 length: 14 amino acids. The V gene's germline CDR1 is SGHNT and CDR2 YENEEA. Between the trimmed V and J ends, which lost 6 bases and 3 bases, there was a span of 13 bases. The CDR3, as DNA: TGTGCCAGCAGTGCAGGCCCGGGGACAGATACGCAGTATTTT. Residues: CASSAGPGTDTQYF.

CDR3: CASSRTTTFGELFF. The DNA of the CDR3 is TGTGCCAGCAGCCGGACTACAACATTCGGGGAGCTGTTTTTT. This chain uses TRBV27 with TRBJ2-2, with D maybe TRBD2 (6 bases). V was pared by 6 bases and J by 7 bases, with 15 bases between. Germline CDR1 is MNHEY and CDR2 is SMNVEV (reference sequence). This CDR3 contains 14 residues.

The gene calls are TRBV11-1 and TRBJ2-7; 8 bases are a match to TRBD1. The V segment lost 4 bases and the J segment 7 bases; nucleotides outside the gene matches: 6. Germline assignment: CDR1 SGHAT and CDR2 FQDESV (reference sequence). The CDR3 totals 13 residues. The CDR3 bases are TGTGCCAGCAGCTCGGACAGGGTTAGGGAGCAGTACTTC. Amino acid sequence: CASSSDRVREQYF.

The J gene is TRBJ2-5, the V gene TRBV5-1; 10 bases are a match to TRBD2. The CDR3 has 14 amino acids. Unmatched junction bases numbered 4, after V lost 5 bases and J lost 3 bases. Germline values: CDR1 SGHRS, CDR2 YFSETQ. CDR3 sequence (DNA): TGCGCCAGCAGAGCCGGGACTAGCGAAGAGACCCAGTACTTC. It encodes CASRAGTSEETQYF.

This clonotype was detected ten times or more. CDR3 sequence: CSVEYNYEQYF. The CDR3 DNA follows: TGCAGCGTTGAATACAACTACGAGCAGTACTTC. The chain combines TRBV29-1 with TRBJ2-7; D unresolved. Deletions cut 2 bases from V and 3 bases from J, with 5 bases between. From germline, CDR1 is SQVTM and CDR2 ANQGSEA. The CDR3 totals 11 residues.

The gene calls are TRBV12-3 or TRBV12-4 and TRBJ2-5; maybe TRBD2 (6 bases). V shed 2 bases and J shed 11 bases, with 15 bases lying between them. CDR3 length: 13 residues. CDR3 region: CASSLRRGHEQYF. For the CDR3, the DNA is TGTGCCAGCAGTTTACGGCGGGGCCATGAGCAGTACTTC.

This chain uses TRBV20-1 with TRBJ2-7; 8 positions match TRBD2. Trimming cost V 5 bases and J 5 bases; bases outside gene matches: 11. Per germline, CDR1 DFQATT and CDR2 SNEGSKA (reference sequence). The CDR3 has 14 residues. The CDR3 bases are TGCAGTGCTGGAAGCGGGGGTGGTAGGAACGAGCAGTACTTC. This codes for CSAGSGGGRNEQYF.

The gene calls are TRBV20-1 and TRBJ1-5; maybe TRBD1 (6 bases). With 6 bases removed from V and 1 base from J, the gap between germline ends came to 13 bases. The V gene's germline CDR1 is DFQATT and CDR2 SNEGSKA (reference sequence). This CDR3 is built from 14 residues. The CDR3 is CSAPRGGSNQPQHF. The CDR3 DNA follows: TGCAGTGCCCCAAGAGGGGGAAGCAATCAGCCCCAGCATTTT.

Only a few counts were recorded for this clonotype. CDR3 amino acids: CASKEASSYEQYF. DNA of the CDR3: TGCGCCAGCAAAGAGGCGAGCTCCTACGAGCAGTACTTC. This rearrangement joins TRBV5-1 to TRBJ2-7; D unclear. Trimming removed 6 bases at V and 0 bases at J, with 10 bases between. The CDR3 runs to 13 residues. In germline, CDR1 is SGHRS, CDR2 YFSETQ.

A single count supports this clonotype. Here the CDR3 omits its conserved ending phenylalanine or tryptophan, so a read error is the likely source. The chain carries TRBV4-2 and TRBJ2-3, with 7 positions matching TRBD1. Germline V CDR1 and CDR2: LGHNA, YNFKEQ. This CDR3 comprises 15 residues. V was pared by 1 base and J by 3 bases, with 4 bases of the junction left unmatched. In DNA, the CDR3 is TGTGCCAGCAGCCAAGCGGGACAGACTACAGATACGCAGTATGTT. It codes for CASSQAGQTTDTQYV.

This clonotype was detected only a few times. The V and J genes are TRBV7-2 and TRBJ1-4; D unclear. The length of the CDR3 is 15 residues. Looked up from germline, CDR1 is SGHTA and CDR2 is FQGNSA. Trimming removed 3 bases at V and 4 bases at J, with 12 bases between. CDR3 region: CASSFMNPRNEKLFF. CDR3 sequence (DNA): TGTGCCAGCAGCTTTATGAACCCTCGTAATGAAAAACTGTTTTTT. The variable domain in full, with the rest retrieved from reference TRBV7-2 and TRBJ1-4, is GAGVSQSPSNKVTEKGKDVELRCDPISGHTALYWYRQSLGQGLEFLIYFQGNSAPDKSGLPSDRFSAERTGGSVSTLTIQRTQQEDSAVYLCASSFMNPRNEKLFFGSGTQLSVL.

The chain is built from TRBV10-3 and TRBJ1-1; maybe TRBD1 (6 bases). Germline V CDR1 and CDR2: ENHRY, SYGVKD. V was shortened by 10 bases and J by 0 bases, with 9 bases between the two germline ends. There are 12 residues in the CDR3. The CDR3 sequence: CATGHLNTEAFF. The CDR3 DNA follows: TGTGCCACGGGACATTTGAACACTGAAGCTTTCTTT.

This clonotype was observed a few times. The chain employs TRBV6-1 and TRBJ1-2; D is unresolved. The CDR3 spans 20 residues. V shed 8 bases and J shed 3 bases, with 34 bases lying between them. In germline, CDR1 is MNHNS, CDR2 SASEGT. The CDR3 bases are TGTGCCAGCCGCCCTCCACTATCTTTTGTAAGAGATGCGTGGGACTATGGCTACACCTTC. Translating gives CASRPPLSFVRDAWDYGYTF.

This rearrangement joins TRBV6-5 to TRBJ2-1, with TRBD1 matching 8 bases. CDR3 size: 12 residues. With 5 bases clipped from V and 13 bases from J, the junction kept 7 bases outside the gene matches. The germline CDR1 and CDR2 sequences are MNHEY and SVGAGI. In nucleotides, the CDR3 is TGTGCCAGCAGTAACAGTGACAGGGGACAGTTCTTC. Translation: CASSNSDRGQFF.

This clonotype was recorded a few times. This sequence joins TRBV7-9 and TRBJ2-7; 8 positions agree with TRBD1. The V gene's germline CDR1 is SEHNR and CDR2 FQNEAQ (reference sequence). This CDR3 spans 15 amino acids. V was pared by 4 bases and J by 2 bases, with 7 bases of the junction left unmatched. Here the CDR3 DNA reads TGTGCCAGCAGCTCTGGGACAGGCCGAGCCTACGAGCAGTACTTC. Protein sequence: CASSSGTGRAYEQYF.

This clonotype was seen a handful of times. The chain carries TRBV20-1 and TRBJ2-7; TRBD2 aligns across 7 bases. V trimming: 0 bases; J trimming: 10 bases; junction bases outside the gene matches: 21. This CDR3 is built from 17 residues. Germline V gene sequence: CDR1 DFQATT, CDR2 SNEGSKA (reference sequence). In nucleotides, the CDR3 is TGCAGTGCTAGAGATGATGGTTCGGGACTACACAAGAGTACCCAGTACTTC. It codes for CSARDDGSGLHKSTQYF.

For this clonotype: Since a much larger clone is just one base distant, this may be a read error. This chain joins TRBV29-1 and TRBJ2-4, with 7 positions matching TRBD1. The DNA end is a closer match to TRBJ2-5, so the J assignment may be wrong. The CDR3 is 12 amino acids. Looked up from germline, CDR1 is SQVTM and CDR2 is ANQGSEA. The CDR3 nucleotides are TGCAGCGTTGAAGGGACAGGAGAGACCCAGTACTTC. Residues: CSVEGTGETQYF.

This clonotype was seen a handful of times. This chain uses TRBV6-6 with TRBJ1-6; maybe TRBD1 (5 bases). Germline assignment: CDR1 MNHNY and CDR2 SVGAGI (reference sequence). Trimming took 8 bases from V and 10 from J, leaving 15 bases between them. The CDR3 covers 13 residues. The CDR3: CASRDFRSSPLHF. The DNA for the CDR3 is TGTGCCAGCCGGGACTTTCGATCCTCACCCCTCCACTTT.

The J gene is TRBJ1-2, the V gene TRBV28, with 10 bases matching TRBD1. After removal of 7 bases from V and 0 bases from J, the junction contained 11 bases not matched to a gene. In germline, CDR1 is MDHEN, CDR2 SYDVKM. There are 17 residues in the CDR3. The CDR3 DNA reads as TGTGCCAGCAACCCTCTGTGGACAGGGGGTACTAACTATGGCTACACCTTC. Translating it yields CASNPLWTGGTNYGYTF.

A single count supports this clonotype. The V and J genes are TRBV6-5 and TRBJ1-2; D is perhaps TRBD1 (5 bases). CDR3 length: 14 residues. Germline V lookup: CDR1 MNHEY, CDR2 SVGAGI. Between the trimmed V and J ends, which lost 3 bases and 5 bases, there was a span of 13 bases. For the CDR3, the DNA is TGTGCCAGCAGTTATCAAAGGGACGGGTATGGCTACACCTTC. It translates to CASSYQRDGYGYTF.

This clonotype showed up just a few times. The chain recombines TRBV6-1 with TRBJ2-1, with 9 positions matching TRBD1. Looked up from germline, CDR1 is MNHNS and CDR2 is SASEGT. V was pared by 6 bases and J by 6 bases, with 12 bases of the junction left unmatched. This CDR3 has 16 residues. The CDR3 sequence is CASRGGLGQGSNEQFF. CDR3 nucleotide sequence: TGTGCCAGCAGGGGGGGTCTGGGACAGGGTAGCAATGAGCAGTTCTTC.

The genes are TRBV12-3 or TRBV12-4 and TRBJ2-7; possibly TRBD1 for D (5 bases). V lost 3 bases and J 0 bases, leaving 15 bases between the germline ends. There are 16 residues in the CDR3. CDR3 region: CASSFWGRAGSYEQYF. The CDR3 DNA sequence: TGTGCCAGCAGTTTTTGGGGCAGGGCCGGCTCCTACGAGCAGTACTTC.

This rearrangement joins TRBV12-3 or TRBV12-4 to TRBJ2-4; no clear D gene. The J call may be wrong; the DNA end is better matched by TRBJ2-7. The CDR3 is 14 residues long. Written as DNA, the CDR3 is TGTGCCAGCAGCTGGGCCGGGCCCGCCCACGAGCAGTACTTC. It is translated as CASSWAGPAHEQYF.

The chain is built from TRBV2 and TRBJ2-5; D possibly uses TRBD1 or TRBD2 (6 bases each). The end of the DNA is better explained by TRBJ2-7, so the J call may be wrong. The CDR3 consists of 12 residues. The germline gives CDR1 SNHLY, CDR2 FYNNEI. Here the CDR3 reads CASIQGGYEQYF. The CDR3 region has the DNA TGTGCCAGCATACAGGGAGGCTACGAGCAGTACTTC.

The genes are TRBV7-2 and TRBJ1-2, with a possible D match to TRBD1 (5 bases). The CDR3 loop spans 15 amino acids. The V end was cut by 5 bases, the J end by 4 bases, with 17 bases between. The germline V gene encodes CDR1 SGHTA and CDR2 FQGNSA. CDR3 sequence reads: CASSQSTQGGYGYTF. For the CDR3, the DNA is TGTGCCAGCAGCCAAAGTACCCAGGGAGGCTATGGCTACACCTTC.

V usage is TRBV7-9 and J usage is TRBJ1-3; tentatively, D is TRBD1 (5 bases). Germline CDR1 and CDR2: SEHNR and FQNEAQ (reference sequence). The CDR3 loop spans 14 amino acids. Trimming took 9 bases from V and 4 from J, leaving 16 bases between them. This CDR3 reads CASGEEGAGNTIYF. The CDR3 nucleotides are TGTGCCAGTGGGGAGGAAGGGGCCGGAAACACCATATATTTT. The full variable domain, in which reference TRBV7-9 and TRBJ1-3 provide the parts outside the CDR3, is DTGVSQNPRHKITKRGQNVTFRCDPISEHNRLYWYRQTLGQGPEFLTYFQNEAQLEKSRLLSDRFSAERPKGSFSTLEIQRTEQGDSAMYLCASGEEGAGNTIYFGEGSWLTVV.

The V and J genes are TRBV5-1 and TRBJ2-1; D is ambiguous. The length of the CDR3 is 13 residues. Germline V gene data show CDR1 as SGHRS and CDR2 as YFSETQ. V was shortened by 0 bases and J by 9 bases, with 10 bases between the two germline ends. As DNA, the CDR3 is TGCGCCAGCAGCTTGGGCCTCGTACTTGAGCAGTTCTTC. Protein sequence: CASSLGLVLEQFF.